The entry below gives a single T cell receptor beta chain sequence along with its context. Its recognized antigen is unknown. No base qualities exist here, and no much larger clone lies one base off it. This entry comes from a study of cytomegalovirus exposure and HLA in healthy donors (dated by TCRdb to the late 2010s). Regarding the complete study: According to a later analysis, one platform produced both the roughly 110 validation repertoires and the 550 to 800 repertoires of the first cohort. To predict cytomegalovirus infection status, the study brought together high-throughput TCR immunosequencing, statistical association of individual TCRs with disease status, and machine learning. The aim of the study was to test whether cataloging public T cell receptors could identify signatures of past pathogen exposure. A separate validation cohort of roughly 130 different subjects was used in addition to the approximately 610-subject first cohort.

CDR3 length: 14 amino acids, cysteine to phenylalanine. Only the CDR3 region is kept as DNA, spanning 42 bases read in frame from base 1. For this chain, trimming is 5 bases at the V end and 5 bases at the J end, and the number of junction bases without a gene match is 7. CDR1 is given as LNHDA and CDR2 as SQIVND, both from the germline V gene (reference sequence). The investigation overall reported the following: A later analysis lacked HLA typing for the validation cohort, so it scored co-occurrence in that cohort across all 110 or so repertoires. In both the original and validation cohorts, the classifier was reported to diagnose cytomegalovirus status with high specificity and sensitivity. Most TCR sequences were seen in very few donors, while some public TCRs were found in many individuals. The authors suggested that the approach could potentially be extended to other disease states and immunological phenotypes. The study listed 164 TCR beta chains as associated with cytomegalovirus. Of the cluster scores, 94% were above 0 in a later analysis, which found that TCRs clustered in the first cohort also tended to co-occur in the 95 to 150 validation repertoires. In vitro tests confirmed that a few of the cytomegalovirus-associated TCR beta chains recognize cytomegalovirus antigens.

To prepare the library, the immunoSEQ multiplex PCR assay was applied. Turning to the authors' computational methods: A statistical classification framework was built for diagnosing cytomegalovirus status from the catalog of TCR beta chain sequences. Imported from immuneACCESS, the table was reduced by TCRdb to in-frame sequences with V and J called. These copies leave out some clones; in studies compared against another copy, an unresolved V gene accounts for under half, and the cause of the remainder is not known. The D gene and trimming were derived from the DNA, and the V and J assignments and clone size from that table. This sample comprises some 76,000 clones, about 95% of them detected only once. More than 1% of the sample lies in the top ten. The donors were included in the validation cohort of over a hundred subjects, a group kept apart from the roughly 680-subject first cohort.

The rearranged segments are TRBV19 and TRBJ2-5; 8 central bases correspond to TRBD1. The material sequenced was PBMCs. The TCR comes from a woman aged 18-29 years in good health and CMV-seronegative. The sequence in DNA is TGTGCCAGTAGTTTCGGACAGGGATACGAGACCCAGTACTTC. Translation gives CASSFGQGYETQYF.